This T cell receptor (beta chain) was recovered during a study of OX40 agonist ivuxolimab in advanced cancers. About the study: Six ivuxolimab dose levels, 0.01 to 10 mg/kg, were given intravenously every 2 weeks. Patients with hepatocellular carcinoma, melanoma, renal cell or head and neck cancer made up the dose-escalation patients. Notes on the study in general: In general, CD8+ T cells held more expanded clones than CD4+ did, on average.

Here immunoSEQ multiplex PCR was the method, and the copy in TCRdb shows in-frame clones only, minus some. Of about 72,000 clones detected, about 85% appear once; the ten largest clones hold approximately 5%. CDR1 and CDR2 (germline): SGHRS, YFSETQ. The CDR3 is 11 amino acids. V lost 4 bases, J lost 0 bases, and 2 bases lay in between. Note on this clone: Its antigen is not known.

The chain uses TRBV5-1 and TRBJ2-7, with unresolved D. The sequenced sample was CD4+ or CD8+ T cells sorted from blood, obtained in a trial of the OX40 agonist ivuxolimab. This TCR was sampled from an adult with an advanced solid tumor such as melanoma, head and neck, liver or kidney cancer. The CDR3 reads CASSDSYEQYF. The CDR3 DNA sequence: TGCGCCAGCAGCGACTCCTACGAGCAGTACTTC.